This TCR beta chain was observed in a study of Ad26.COV2.S vaccination and SARS-CoV-2 variants. CDR1 and CDR2 (germline): MDHEN, SYDVKM. The CDR3 spans 9 residues. Concerning this clone: Its antigen is still unknown.

Measured with immunoSEQ multiplex PCR; TCRdb has only the in-frame clones, and not every one. In the table there are about 420,000 clones, roughly 90% of which are singletons. Specified treatment: over 15 received Ad26.COV2.S at low or high dose, single or two shots; about 5 received placebo; per-sample allocation not given. Sampling was performed 63 days after the first vaccine or placebo injection. Whole-study findings and limits: Reportedly, after vaccination the spike-specific CD8+ and CD4+ T cell responses displayed substantial breadth.

The sample consisted of peripheral blood, taken in a trial of Ad26.COV2.S vaccine versus placebo. V and J are TRBV28 and TRBJ1-1; D remains ambiguous. This TCR was recovered from a person aged 18 to 65 who received the Ad26.COV2.S COVID-19 vaccine or a placebo. In nucleotides, the CDR3 is TGTGTACAGAACACTGAAGCTTTCTTT. Translated: CVQNTEAFF.